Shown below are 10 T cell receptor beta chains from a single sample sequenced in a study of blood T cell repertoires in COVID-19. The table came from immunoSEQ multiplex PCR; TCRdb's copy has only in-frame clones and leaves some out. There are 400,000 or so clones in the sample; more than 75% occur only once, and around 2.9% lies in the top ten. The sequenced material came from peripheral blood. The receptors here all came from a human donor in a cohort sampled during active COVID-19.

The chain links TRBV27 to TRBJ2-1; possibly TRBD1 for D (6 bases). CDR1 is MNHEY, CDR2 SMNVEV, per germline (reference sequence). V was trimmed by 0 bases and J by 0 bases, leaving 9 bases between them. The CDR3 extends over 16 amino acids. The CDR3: CASSLSWGPSYNEQFF. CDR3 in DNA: TGTGCCAGCAGTTTATCGTGGGGGCCCTCCTACAATGAGCAGTTCTTC.

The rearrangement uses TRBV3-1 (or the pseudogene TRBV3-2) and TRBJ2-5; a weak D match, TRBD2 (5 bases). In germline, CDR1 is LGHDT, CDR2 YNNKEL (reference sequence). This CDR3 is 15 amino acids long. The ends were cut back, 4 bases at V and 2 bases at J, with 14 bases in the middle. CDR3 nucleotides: TGTGCCAGCAGCCGTTCGTTTGAGGGACAAGAGACCCAGTACTTC. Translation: CASSRSFEGQETQYF.

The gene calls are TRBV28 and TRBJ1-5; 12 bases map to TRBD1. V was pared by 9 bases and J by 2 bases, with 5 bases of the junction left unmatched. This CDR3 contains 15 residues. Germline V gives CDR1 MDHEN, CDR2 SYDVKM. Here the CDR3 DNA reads TGTGCCAGTGGGACAGGGGGCGATGGCAATCAGCCCCAGCATTTT. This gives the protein CASGTGGDGNQPQHF.

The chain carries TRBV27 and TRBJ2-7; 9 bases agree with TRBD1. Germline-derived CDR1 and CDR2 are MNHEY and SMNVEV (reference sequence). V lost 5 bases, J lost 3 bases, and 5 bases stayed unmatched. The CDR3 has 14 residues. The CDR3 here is CASSLQGAGYEQYF. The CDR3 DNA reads TGTGCCAGCAGTCTACAGGGGGCGGGCTACGAGCAGTACTTC.

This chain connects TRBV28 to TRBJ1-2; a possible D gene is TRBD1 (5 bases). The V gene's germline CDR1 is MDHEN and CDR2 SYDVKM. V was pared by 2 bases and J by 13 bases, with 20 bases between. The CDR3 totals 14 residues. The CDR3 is CASSLRALHRPITF. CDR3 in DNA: TGTGCCAGCAGTTTAAGGGCTTTGCACAGGCCCATCACCTTC.

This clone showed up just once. CDR3: CASTLAAYNEQFF. The CDR3 DNA sequence: TGTGCCAGCACCCTAGCGGCATACAATGAGCAGTTCTTC. The V call is TRBV2, the J call TRBJ2-1; 7 bases match TRBD2. CDR1 is SNHLY, CDR2 FYNNEI, per germline. This CDR3 is built from 13 residues. The V gene end was trimmed by 7 bases and the J gene end by 4 bases; junction bases not matched to a gene: 4.

The CDR3: CASGRGTSSGNTIYF. Written as DNA, the CDR3 is TGTGCCAGCGGACGGGGGACCAGCTCTGGAAACACCATATATTTT. The V gene is TRBV6-5, the J gene TRBJ1-3, with D perhaps matching TRBD1 (5 bases). V was pared by 8 bases and J by 0 bases, with 14 bases between. CDR1 and CDR2 from the germline V gene are MNHEY and SVGAGI. This CDR3 has 15 amino acids.

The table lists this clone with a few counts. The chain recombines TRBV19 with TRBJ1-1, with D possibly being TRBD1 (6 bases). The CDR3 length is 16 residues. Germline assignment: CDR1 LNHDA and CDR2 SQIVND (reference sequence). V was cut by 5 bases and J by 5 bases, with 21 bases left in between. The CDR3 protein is CASSSRMQAQGTEAFF. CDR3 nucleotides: TGTGCCAGTAGTTCCAGAATGCAGGCCCAGGGGACTGAAGCTTTCTTT.

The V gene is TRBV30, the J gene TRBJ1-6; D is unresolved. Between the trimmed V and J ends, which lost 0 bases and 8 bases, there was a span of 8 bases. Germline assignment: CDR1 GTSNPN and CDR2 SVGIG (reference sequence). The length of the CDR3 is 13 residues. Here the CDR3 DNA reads TGTGCCTGGAGTGTACAGATCGATTCACCCCTCCACTTT. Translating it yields CAWSVQIDSPLHF.

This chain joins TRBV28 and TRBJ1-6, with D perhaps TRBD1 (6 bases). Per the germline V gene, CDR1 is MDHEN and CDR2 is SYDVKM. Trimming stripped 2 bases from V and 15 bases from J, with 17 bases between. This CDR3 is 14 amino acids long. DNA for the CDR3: TGTGCCAGCAGTTTAACAGGGCCCCCGCTGCACCTCCACTTT. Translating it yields CASSLTGPPLHLHF.